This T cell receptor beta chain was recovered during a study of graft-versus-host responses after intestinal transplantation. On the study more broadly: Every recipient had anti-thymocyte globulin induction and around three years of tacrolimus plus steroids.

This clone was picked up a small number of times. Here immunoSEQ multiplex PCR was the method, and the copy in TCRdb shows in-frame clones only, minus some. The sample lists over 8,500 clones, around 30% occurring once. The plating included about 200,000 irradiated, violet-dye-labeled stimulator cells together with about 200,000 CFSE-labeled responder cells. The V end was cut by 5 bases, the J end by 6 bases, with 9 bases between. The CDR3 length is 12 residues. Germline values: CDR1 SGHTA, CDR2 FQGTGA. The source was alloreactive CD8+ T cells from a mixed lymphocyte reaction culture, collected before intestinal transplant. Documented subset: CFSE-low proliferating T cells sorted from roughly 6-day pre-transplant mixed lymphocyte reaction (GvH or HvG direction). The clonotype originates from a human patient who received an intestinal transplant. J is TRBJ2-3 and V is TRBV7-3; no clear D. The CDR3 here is CASSPFGDTQYF. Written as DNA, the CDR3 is TGTGCCAGCAGCCCCTTCGGGGATACGCAGTATTTT.